The TCR beta chain under discussion was sequenced for a study of T cell repertoires in cytomegalovirus infection. Study-wide context: Public signatures in TCR beta pointed to CMV infection and matching HLA type. Regarding the study as a whole: Carriers of CMV plus the relevant HLA were identified by cumulative public TCR beta family frequency.

TCRdb re-analysed the reads in MiXCR, keeping a single row per CDR3 protein. Among some 480,000 distinct CDR3 sequences listed, 30% to 40% were seen once. About this clonotype: The antigen remains unidentified.

Specimen: cultured PBMCs, collected from culture after CMV antigen stimulation. The sequence was collected from a human donor in good health (CMV status not recorded). Some clones in this sample may be carry-over from other donors' samples.

Here the CDR3 reads CASGLTGEQFF. CDR3 bases: TGTGCCAGCGGGTTGACGGGTGAGCAGTTCTTC. V gene TRBV28 combines with J gene TRBJ2-1; D remains ambiguous. V was shortened by 8 bases and J by 9 bases, with 11 bases between the two germline ends. The CDR3 is made up of 11 amino acids. Germline loops: CDR1 MDHEN, CDR2 SYDVKM.